The entry that follows covers one T cell receptor beta chain sequence. No antigen is known for it. TCR beta libraries were made by quantitative 5'-RACE with molecular barcodes. In TCRdb, the 5' RACE reads were re-called with MiXCR into one record per CDR3 protein. The sample lists 350,000 to 450,000 distinct CDR3 sequences; roughly a quarter were seen once. Germline V gene sequence: CDR1 SEHNR, CDR2 FQNEAQ (reference sequence). This CDR3 spans 14 amino acids. V shed 5 bases and J shed 4 bases, with 14 bases lying between them. The record originates from a study of CD8 T cells in ankylosing spondylitis. Study-wide findings and caveats: Both synovial fluid and blood in reactive arthritis had previously been reported to carry some motif variants. A TCR beta motif of roughly 8 highly homologous variants seemed to mark ankylosing spondylitis blood. The authors found the disease-linked clones to be CD8+ and relatively rare in peripheral blood. In ankylosing spondylitis patients, matched synovial fluid reportedly showed significant enrichment of disease-linked clones.

The rearrangement uses TRBV7-9 and TRBJ1-2, with a weak D call TRBD1 (6 bases). The sequence was obtained from a male donor with ankylosing spondylitis. Material for sequencing was blood, either unsorted or a sorted T cell fraction (not recorded which). Here the CDR3 DNA reads TGTGCCAGCAGCCCCCAAGGGGGTGCCTATGGCTACACCTTC. Protein sequence: CASSPQGGAYGYTF.